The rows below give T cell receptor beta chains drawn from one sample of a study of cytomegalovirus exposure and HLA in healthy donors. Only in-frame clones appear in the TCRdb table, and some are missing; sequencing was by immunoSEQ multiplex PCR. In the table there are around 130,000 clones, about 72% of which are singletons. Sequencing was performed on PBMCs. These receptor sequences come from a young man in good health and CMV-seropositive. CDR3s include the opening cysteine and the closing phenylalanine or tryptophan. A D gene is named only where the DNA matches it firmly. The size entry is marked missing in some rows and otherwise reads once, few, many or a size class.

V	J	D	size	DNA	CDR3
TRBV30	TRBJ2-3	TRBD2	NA	TGTGCCGGGACTAGCGGATTCACAGATACGCAGTATTTT	CAGTSGFTDTQYF
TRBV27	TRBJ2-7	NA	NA	TGTGCCAGCAGTTTATCTACAGTAAGTAGCGAGCAGTACTTC	CASSLSTVSSEQYF
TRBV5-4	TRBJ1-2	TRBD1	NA	TGTGCCAGCAGCTCGGACAGGGCCGACTATGGCTACACCTTC	CASSSDRADYGYTF
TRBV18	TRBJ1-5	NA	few	TGTGCCAGCTCTCCCGACATAAATCAGCCCCAGCATTTT	CASSPDINQPQHF
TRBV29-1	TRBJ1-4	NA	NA	TGCAGCGTGGCGACACAAGTTAATGAAAAACTGTTTTTT	CSVATQVNEKLFF
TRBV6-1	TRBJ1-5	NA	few	TGTGCCAGCAGCCCCAGGCACAATCAGCCCCAGCATTTT	CASSPRHNQPQHF
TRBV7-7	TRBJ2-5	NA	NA	TGTGCTAGCAGCCCCGGGACAACTGCGGAGACCCAGTACTTC	CASSPGTTAETQYF
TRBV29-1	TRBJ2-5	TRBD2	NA	TGCAGCGTTGAACCCCGACTAGCGGGAGGTGGGGAGACCCAGTACTTC	CSVEPRLAGGGETQYF
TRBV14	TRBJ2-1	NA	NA	TGTGCCAGCAGCATATCTATTTCCTACAATGAGCAGTTCTTC	CASSISISYNEQFF
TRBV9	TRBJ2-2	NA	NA	TGTGCCAGCAGCGTAGGATCGGGGGACACCGGGGAGCTGTTTTTT	CASSVGSGDTGELFF
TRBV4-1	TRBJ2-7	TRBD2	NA	TGCGCCAGCAGCCAAGGAGGAGCGGGAGGGCCTCGGTACGAGCAGTACTTC	CASSQGGAGGPRYEQYF
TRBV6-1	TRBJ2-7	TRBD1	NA	TGTGCCAGCAGTTCCGGGACAGGGGCCCCCTACGAGCAGTACTTC	CASSSGTGAPYEQYF
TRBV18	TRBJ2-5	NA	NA	TGTGCCAGCTCACCACCCTACGAGACCCAGTACTTC	CASSPPYETQYF
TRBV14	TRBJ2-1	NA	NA	TGTGCCAGCAGCCAGGCCACTAGTGCGGGCTCCTACAATGAGCAGTTCTTC	CASSQATSAGSYNEQFF
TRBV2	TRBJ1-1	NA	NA	TGTGCCAGCAGTCTAACACAGGGCGTCACTGAAGCTTTCTTT	CASSLTQGVTEAFF
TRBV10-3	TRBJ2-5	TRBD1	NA	TGTGCCATCAGTGTCCCACCCGGACAGGGGCAAGAGACCCAGTACTTC	CAISVPPGQGQETQYF
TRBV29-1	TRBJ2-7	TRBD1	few	TGCAGCGTTTCCCCAGGGGGAGCGAACGAGCAGTACTTC	CSVSPGGANEQYF
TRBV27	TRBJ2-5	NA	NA	TGTGCCAGCAGTTTGGGCCCCCAAGAGACCCAGTACTTC	CASSLGPQETQYF
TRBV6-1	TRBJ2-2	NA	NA	TGTGCCAGCAGTGAATGGCGGACTAACACCGGGGAGCTGTTTTTT	CASSEWRTNTGELFF
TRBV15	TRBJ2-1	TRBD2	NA	TGTGCCACCAGCAGAAACCGGGACTATCGTTACAATGAGCAGTTCTTC	CATSRNRDYRYNEQFF
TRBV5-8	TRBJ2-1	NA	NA	TGTGCCAGCAGCGTGGGACGGGGCTCCTACAATGAGCAGTTCTTC	CASSVGRGSYNEQFF
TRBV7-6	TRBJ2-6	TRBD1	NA	TGTGCCAGCAGCAGACGTCCCGGGACAGGCTCTGGGGCCAACGTCCTGACTTTC	CASSRRPGTGSGANVLTF
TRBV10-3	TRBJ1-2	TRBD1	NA	TGTGCCATCAGTGAGGCCGGGACAGACTATGGCTACACCTTC	CAISEAGTDYGYTF
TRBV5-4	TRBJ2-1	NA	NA	TGTGCCAGCAGCTTGACAGGGACGGTTAGGCTAGGTCAGTTCTTC	CASSLTGTVRLGQFF
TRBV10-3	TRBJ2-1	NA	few	TGTGCCATCAGAGACCGGGGAGGAGTGGTCAATGAGCAGTTCTTC	CAIRDRGGVVNEQFF
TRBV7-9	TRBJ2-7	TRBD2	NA	TGTGCCAGCGTGAAAGGGCGGGAGTATAACGAGCAGTACTTC	CASVKGREYNEQYF
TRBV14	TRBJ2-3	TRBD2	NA	TGTGCCAGCAGCCGACGAGGACTAGGGACGTGGGATACGCAGTATTTT	CASSRRGLGTWDTQYF
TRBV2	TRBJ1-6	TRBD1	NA	TGTGCCAGCATGGGACAGGGAAATTCACCCCTCCACTTT	CASMGQGNSPLHF
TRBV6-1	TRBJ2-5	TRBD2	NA	TGTGCCAGCAGACTAGCGGGAGTGTTTTTAGAGACCCAGTACTTC	CASRLAGVFLETQYF
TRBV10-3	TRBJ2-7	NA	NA	TGTGCCACCCAGTGGGAGGCCTCGGGGAACGAGCAGTACTTC	CATQWEASGNEQYF
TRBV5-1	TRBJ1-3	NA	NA	TGCGCCAGCAGCTTTGAGACAAGCTCTGGAAACACCATATATTTT	CASSFETSSGNTIYF
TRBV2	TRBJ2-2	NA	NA	TGTGCCAGCAGGAGGGACTTCACCGGGGAGCTGTTTTTT	CASRRDFTGELFF
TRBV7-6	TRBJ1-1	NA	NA	TGTGCCAGCAGCTTTTACCTAGACACTGAAGCTTTCTTT	CASSFYLDTEAFF
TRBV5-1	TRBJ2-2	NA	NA	TGCGCCAGCAGCATTATGGACACCTACACCGGGGAGCTGTTTTTT	CASSIMDTYTGELFF
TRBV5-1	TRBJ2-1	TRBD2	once	TGCGCCAGCAGCCCGTCTAGCGGGATAGATGAGCAGTTCTTC	CASSPSSGIDEQFF
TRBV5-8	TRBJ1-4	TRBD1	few	TGTGCCAGCAGCTTGCCCGACAGGGGGTATGAAAAACTGTTTTTT	CASSLPDRGYEKLFF
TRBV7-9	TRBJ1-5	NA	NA	TGTGCCAGCAGCTTATCAGGGGCTGAAAATCAGCCCCAGCATTTT	CASSLSGAENQPQHF